These 14 T cell receptor beta chains originate from one sample sequenced in a study of T cells expressing NK-cell markers. TCRdb re-called the 5' RACE reads and shows each CDR3 protein once, DNA omitted. The sample holds 300,000 to 500,000 distinct CDR3 sequences. Sequencing input: blood T cells: a sorted CD56 or NKG2C T cell subset, CD4+ or CD8+ T cells, or bulk PBMC T cells (not recorded which). These receptors were taken from a woman in her fifties or sixties in good health.

The rearrangement uses TRBV10-3 and TRBJ2-7; without DNA, the TCRdb call of TRBD1 cannot be checked. This CDR3 has 13 residues. Looked up from germline, CDR1 is ENHRY and CDR2 is SYGVKD. CDR3 sequence: CAIRGQGAYEQYF.

V gene TRBV7-8 combines with J gene TRBJ2-1. Germline CDR1 reads SGHVS; CDR2 reads FQNEAQ. The CDR3 runs to 13 residues. CDR3 region: CASTVMVYNEQFF.

The chain is built from TRBV29-1 and TRBJ2-7; TCRdb reports TRBD1, a call that lacks DNA to check it against. CDR3 size: 13 residues. Germline assignment: CDR1 SQVTM and CDR2 ANQGSEA. The CDR3 loop is CSGRQSSSYEQYF.

The rearrangement joins TRBV7-9 to TRBJ2-1; TCRdb gives TRBD2 as the D gene, but with no DNA this cannot be confirmed. The CDR3 loop spans 15 amino acids. Germline CDR1 SEHNR, CDR2 FQNEAQ (reference sequence). CDR3 sequence: CASSVNSGMNNEQFF. The full variable domain, completed using reference TRBV7-9 and TRBJ2-1, is DTGVSQNPRHKITKRGQNVTFRCDPISEHNRLYWYRQTLGQGPEFLTYFQNEAQLEKSRLLSDRFSAERPKGSFSTLEIQRTEQGDSAMYLCASSVNSGMNNEQFFGPGTRLTVL.

The chain uses TRBV4-1 and TRBJ2-2; TCRdb's D gene call, TRBD1, goes unchecked for lack of DNA. Germline assignment: CDR1 MGHRA and CDR2 YSYEKL. This CDR3 comprises 15 residues. CDR3 residues: CASSQVNGAPGELFF.

The rearrangement uses TRBV6-5 and TRBJ2-5; the D call of TRBD1 rests on TCRdb alone, since no DNA is present to check it. CDR3 length equals 14 residues. Per germline, CDR1 MNHEY and CDR2 SVGAGI. The CDR3 protein is CASSGQGRGETQYF.

The V and J genes are TRBV27 and TRBJ2-7; TCRdb's D call of TRBD1 is untestable without DNA. The CDR3 loop spans 15 amino acids. Germline CDR1 is MNHEY and CDR2 is SMNVEV (reference sequence). CDR3 loop: CASSLGPTGEYEQYF.

V usage is TRBV19 and J usage is TRBJ2-7; without DNA, the TCRdb call of TRBD1 cannot be checked. Germline V gene data show CDR1 as LNHDA and CDR2 as SQIVND (reference sequence). The CDR3 is 14 amino acids. CDR3 sequence: CASRGQAAPYEQYF. Combining the CDR3 with reference TRBV19 and TRBJ2-7 gives the whole variable domain DGGITQSPKYLFRKEGQNVTLSCEQNLNHDAMYWYRQDPGQGLRLIYYSQIVNDFQKGDIAEGYSVSREKKESFPLTVTSAQKNPTAFYLCASRGQAAPYEQYFGPGTRLTVT.

J is TRBJ1-3 and V is TRBV12-3 or TRBV12-4; TCRdb returns TRBD1, unconfirmable since there is no DNA. The CDR3 extends over 14 amino acids. The chain's CDR3 is CASSRQGAENTIYF.

This chain joins TRBV2 and TRBJ2-4. Germline values: CDR1 SNHLY, CDR2 FYNNEI. The CDR3 sequence is 14 residues long. The CDR3 is CASRDPSAKNIQYF.

This sequence joins TRBV5-1 and TRBJ2-7; TCRdb selects TRBD2, and the lack of DNA leaves this call unchecked. This CDR3 is built from 14 residues. Germline CDR1 SGHRS, CDR2 YFSETQ. This CDR3 reads CASRGGTSGSEQYF.

V gene TRBV5-1 combines with J gene TRBJ2-1; TCRdb's D call, TRBD2, is unchecked because there is no DNA. The CDR3 runs to 18 residues. The germline V gene has CDR1 SGHRS and CDR2 YFSETQ. CDR3 residues: CASSLDLLAGGPGNEQFF. Combining the CDR3 with reference TRBV5-1 and TRBJ2-1 gives the whole variable domain KAGVTQTPRYLIKTRGQQVTLSCSPISGHRSVSWYQQTPGQGLQFLFEYFSETQRNKGNFPGRFSGRQFSNSRSEMNVSTLELGDSALYLCASSLDLLAGGPGNEQFFGPGTRLTVL.

This chain joins TRBV4-1 and TRBJ2-5; TCRdb proposes TRBD2, but this gene call is untestable without DNA. Germline loops: CDR1 MGHRA, CDR2 YSYEKL. CDR3 length: 15 amino acids. CDR3 residues: CASSQSGRVGETQYF.

The chain recombines TRBV19 with TRBJ1-1. Germline V gene lookup returns CDR1 LNHDA and CDR2 SQIVND (reference sequence). This CDR3 is built from 13 residues. The CDR3 is CASEVRMNTEAFF.